One TCR beta chain is described in this entry. Germline-derived CDR1 and CDR2 are SGHDN and FVKESK. J gave up 4 bases and V 3 bases, and 7 bases lay outside the gene matches. The CDR3 is made up of 15 amino acids. The entry originates in a study of blood T cell repertoires in COVID-19. Produced via immunoSEQ multiplex PCR; TCRdb's table is partial and in-frame only. Among over 150,000 clones listed, roughly nine tenths were seen once. This chain joins TRBV14 and TRBJ1-2, with TRBD1 matching over 8 bases. This receptor was identified in a man between 65 and 85 years old with active or convalescent COVID-19. What was sequenced was peripheral blood. CDR3 in amino acids: CASSHRTGLSYGYTF. The CDR3, as DNA: TGTGCCAGCAGCCATCGGACAGGGCTTTCCTATGGCTACACCTTC.